The rows below give T cell receptor beta chains drawn from one sample of a study of blood T cell repertoires in COVID-19. The protocol was immunoSEQ multiplex PCR, while the TCRdb copy is restricted to in-frame clones and leaves out a portion. The sample includes 240,000 or so clones, approximately 80% of them seen just once. Sequenced: peripheral blood. These receptors were collected from a woman in her late teens or twenties with acute or convalescent COVID-19. CDR3s include the opening cysteine and the closing phenylalanine or tryptophan. A D gene is named only where the DNA matches it firmly. Clone sizes are given selectively: once, few, many, or a class where the clone is expanded.

>TRBV10-2|NA|TRBJ2-2|TRBD2
TGCGCCAGCAGTGTCCTAGCGGGAAGCACCGGGGAGCTGTTTTTT
CASSVLAGSTGELFF
>TRBV11-2|NA|TRBJ2-7|NA
TGTGCCAGCAGCTTAGATCCACAGGGCTACGAGCAGTACTTC
CASSLDPQGYEQYF
>TRBV2|NA|TRBJ2-2|NA
TGTGCCAGCAGTGACCAGGGGTTGACCACCGGGGAGCTGTTTTTT
CASSDQGLTTGELFF
>TRBV5-1|NA|TRBJ2-7|NA
TGCGCCAGCAGCCCCGACAACTCCTACGAGCAGTACTTC
CASSPDNSYEQYF
>TRBV7-2|NA|TRBJ1-5|NA
TGTGCCAGCAGCTTAAGACAGAATAGCAATCAGCCCCAGCATTTT
CASSLRQNSNQPQHF
>TRBV6-1|NA|TRBJ1-2|NA
TGTGCCAGCAGTGAACGGCGGTTGGGTGGCTACACCTTC
CASSERRLGGYTF
>TRBV27|NA|TRBJ1-5|NA
TGTGCCAGCAGTTCACCCGGTGGCAATCAGCCCCAGCATTTT
CASSSPGGNQPQHF
>TRBV6-2/TRBV6-3|NA|TRBJ2-3|TRBD2
TGTGCCAGCAGCAAACTAGCGGGAGCCCACACAGATACGCAGTATTTT
CASSKLAGAHTDTQYF
>TRBV5-1|NA|TRBJ1-1|NA
TGCGCCAGCAGCTGGCAAGGGGAAACTGAAGCTTTCTTT
CASSWQGETEAFF
>TRBV19|NA|TRBJ1-2|NA
TGTGCCAGTAGTATAGGCGCTGGCTACACCTTC
CASSIGAGYTF
>TRBV29-1|NA|TRBJ2-3|NA
TGCAGCGTTGATCACGCCAGGGAAGGTCCAACAGATACGCAGTATTTT
CSVDHAREGPTDTQYF
>TRBV19|NA|TRBJ1-2|NA
TGTGCCAGCAGGCGGGACTATGGCTACACCTTC
CASRRDYGYTF
>TRBV2|NA|TRBJ2-6|NA
TGTGCCAGCAGTGGAGGTTCTAGATCTGGGGCCAACGTCCTGACTTTC
CASSGGSRSGANVLTF
>TRBV4-3|NA|TRBJ2-2|TRBD2
TGCGCCAGCAGCCATCGGGCGACGGCTAGCGGGAGGACCACCGGGGAGCTGTTTTTT
CASSHRATASGRTTGELFF
>TRBV6-5|NA|TRBJ1-1|NA
TGTGCCAGCAGTTACTGGGGGGTAGGGAACACTGAAGCTTTCTTT
CASSYWGVGNTEAFF
>TRBV2|NA|TRBJ1-3|TRBD1
TGTGCCAGCAGGGGACAGACTGGAAACACCATATATTTT
CASRGQTGNTIYF
>TRBV18|NA|TRBJ1-1|NA
TGTGCCAGCTCACCACCCAGGGCGGCTGAAGCTTTCTTT
CASSPPRAAEAFF
>TRBV6-5|NA|TRBJ2-3|TRBD2
TGTGCCAGCAGCTTTAGCGGGCCGAGAACAGATACGCAGTATTTT
CASSFSGPRTDTQYF
>TRBV19|NA|TRBJ2-1|TRBD2
TGTGCCGTAAGGACTAGCGGGAACCTACACAATGAGCAGTTCTTC
CAVRTSGNLHNEQFF
>TRBV9|NA|TRBJ2-1|TRBD1
TGTGCCAGCAGCGTAGCGGGACAGGGGTACAATGAGCAGTTCTTC
CASSVAGQGYNEQFF
>TRBV27|NA|TRBJ2-5|TRBD2
TGTGCCAGCAGTTCCCGGGAGGGCCCGCGGGAGACCCAGTACTTC
CASSSREGPRETQYF
>TRBV6-6|once|TRBJ1-2|TRBD1
TGTGCCAGCAGTCCGGGACAGGGGTCTGATTGGGGCTATGGCTACACCTTC
CASSPGQGSDWGYGYTF
>TRBV30|NA|TRBJ1-3|NA
TGTGCCTGGGGGGCCGGGGGGAACACCATATATTTT
CAWGAGGNTIYF
>TRBV20-1|NA|TRBJ2-7|TRBD2
TGCAGTGCTAGTTGTGGCCCCGGGAGGGCCGATAGTAGGTATTACGAGCAGTACTTC
CSASCGPGRADSRYYEQYF
>TRBV18|NA|TRBJ2-7|NA
TGTGCCAGCTCACCGCTGGCCCCCTCCTACGAGCAGTACTTC
CASSPLAPSYEQYF
>TRBV7-2|NA|TRBJ2-7|TRBD2
TGTGCCAGCAGCTCGGGACTAGCGGGGCCCTACGAGCAGTACTTC
CASSSGLAGPYEQYF
>TRBV27|NA|TRBJ1-4|NA
TGTGCCAGCGGGAACGAACAGGACCCTCCTGAAAAACTGTTTTTT
CASGNEQDPPEKLFF
>TRBV2|NA|TRBJ2-7|NA
TGTGCCAGCAAGGACAGTGGCTCCTACGAGCAGTACTTC
CASKDSGSYEQYF
>TRBV3-1/TRBV3-2|NA|TRBJ1-4|TRBD1
TGTGCCAGCAGCCAGAGGGACAGGGCGGAAAAACTGTTTTTT
CASSQRDRAEKLFF
>TRBV7-9|NA|TRBJ2-3|TRBD2
TGTGCCACCAAGTCCCGGGAGGGCCCAGATACGCAGTATTTT
CATKSREGPDTQYF
>TRBV10-3|few|TRBJ1-2|NA
TGTGCCATCAGTGAGTCCGAGTCCTACACCTTC
CAISESESYTF
>TRBV7-9|NA|TRBJ1-4|NA
TGTGCCAGCAGCCCTACGACAGGTCCTAATGAAAAACTGTTTTTT
CASSPTTGPNEKLFF
>TRBV6-6|NA|TRBJ2-7|TRBD2
TGTGCCAGCAGCGACCCGGGGGGGGTCTCCTACGAGCAGTACTTC
CASSDPGGVSYEQYF
>TRBV6-5|NA|TRBJ2-7|NA
TGTGCCAGCAGTTACTCGTTCACGGGATTCCCCCACGAGCAGTACTTC
CASSYSFTGFPHEQYF
>TRBV25-1|NA|TRBJ2-1|NA
TGTGCCAGCAGTGTGAGCGGAAGTGCAGCCTACAATGAGCAGTTCTTC
CASSVSGSAAYNEQFF
>TRBV4-2|NA|TRBJ2-7|TRBD2
TGTGCCAGCAGCCTGCGGACTAGCGACTCCTACGAGCAGTACTTC
CASSLRTSDSYEQYF
>TRBV5-4|NA|TRBJ1-1|NA
TGTGCCAGCAGCTTGGTTGCAGGACTGAACCCTGAAGCTTTCTTT
CASSLVAGLNPEAFF
>TRBV6-5|NA|TRBJ1-1|NA
TGTGCCAGCAGTTACCTGGGAGTAGGTCTGAACACTGAAGCTTTCTTT
CASSYLGVGLNTEAFF
>TRBV7-2|NA|TRBJ2-7|NA
TGTGCCAGCAGCTTTTCAGGTTACGACTCCTACGAGCAGTACTTC
CASSFSGYDSYEQYF
>TRBV12-3/TRBV12-4|NA|TRBJ1-6|TRBD1
TGTGCCAGCAGCGGACAGGGAGATTCACCCCTCCACTTT
CASSGQGDSPLHF
>TRBV24-1|NA|TRBJ2-3|TRBD2
TGTGCCACCAGTGACGTAGCGGGAGAGGGCACAGATACGCAGTATTTT
CATSDVAGEGTDTQYF
>TRBV5-8|NA|TRBJ2-2|TRBD2
TGTGCCAGCAGCTTGGCGAGTAGCGGGTACACCGGGGAGCTGTTTTTT
CASSLASSGYTGELFF
>TRBV24-1|NA|TRBJ1-1|NA
TGTGCCACCAGTGATTCGCAGGGGATGAACACTGAAGCTTTCTTT
CATSDSQGMNTEAFF
>TRBV6-2/TRBV6-3|NA|TRBJ1-1|NA
TGTGCCAGCAGCAAAGACAGGAACACTGAAGCTTTCTTT
CASSKDRNTEAFF
>TRBV7-9|once|TRBJ2-7|NA
TGTGCCAGCACGTTCGGAACAGGGAAACCCTACGAGCAGTACTTC
CASTFGTGKPYEQYF
>TRBV5-1|NA|TRBJ2-7|NA
TGCGCCAGCAGCTCGCGACGACAGATAGACGAGCAGTACTTC
CASSSRRQIDEQYF
>TRBV13|NA|TRBJ1-4|TRBD1
TGTGCCAGCAGCTCCGGGACAGGGTATGAAAAACTGTTTTTT
CASSSGTGYEKLFF
>TRBV6-1|NA|TRBJ2-3|TRBD2
TGTGCCAGCAGTGAACTAGCGGGAGGGTCAGATACGCAGTATTTT
CASSELAGGSDTQYF
>TRBV6-5|NA|TRBJ2-7|NA
TGTGCCAGCAGTTACTCTTCTGACACCTACGAGCAGTACTTC
CASSYSSDTYEQYF
>TRBV18|once|TRBJ1-1|TRBD1
TGTGCCAGCTCACCACCGGGACAGGGGGTTGTTGGTACTGAAGCTTTCTTT
CASSPPGQGVVGTEAFF
>TRBV15|NA|TRBJ2-5|NA
TGTGCCACCAGCAGAGACCGGGAGACCCAGTACTTC
CATSRDRETQYF
>TRBV7-8|NA|TRBJ2-7|NA
TGTGCCAGCAGCCGAGGCGTTGCTCCCCCTGACGAGCAGTACTTC
CASSRGVAPPDEQYF
>TRBV14|NA|TRBJ2-7|NA
TGTGCCAGCAGCCAGGGGAGTTACGAGCAGTACTTC
CASSQGSYEQYF
>TRBV5-1|NA|TRBJ2-5|NA
TGCGCCAGCAAGAGTAGCGCCCAAGAGACCCAGTACTTC
CASKSSAQETQYF